A single sample is the source of the 27 T cell receptor beta chains below, sequenced in a study of blood T cell repertoires in COVID-19. Assay used: immunoSEQ multiplex PCR; TCRdb lists only in-frame clones, some missing. The data show over 100,000 clones, with 82% seen just once and about 4.2% held by the top ten. Sequencing was done on a sample of peripheral blood. The receptors shown here come from a woman aged 65 to 85 with acute or convalescent COVID-19.

The chain employs TRBV1 and TRBJ1-3; TRBD1 is the table's D call, not checked against the DNA. TRBV1 is classified as a pseudogene. The CDR3 loop spans 15 amino acids. Here the CDR3 DNA reads TGCACCAGCAGCCGGCCCTGGGACAGTGGAAACACCATATATTTT. It encodes CTSSRPWDSGNTIYF.

Only one count was recorded for this clone. The genes are TRBV3-1 (or the pseudogene TRBV3-2) and TRBJ1-4; 7 nucleotides align to TRBD1. Germline lookup yields CDR1 LGHDT and CDR2 YNNKEL (reference sequence). CDR3 length: 15 residues. Germline trimming cut 6 bases from V and 3 bases from J; bases unmatched to any gene: 7. The CDR3 nucleotides read TGTGCCAGCAGTCGTCCGGGACAGCCTAATGAAAAACTGTTTTTT. Amino acid sequence: CASSRPGQPNEKLFF.

The V call is TRBV7-6, the J call TRBJ1-4, with 9 bases identical to TRBD1. CDR1 is SGHVS, CDR2 FNYEAQ, per germline. V dropped 5 bases and J dropped 10; count of bases not matched to a gene: 20. The CDR3 has 18 residues. The CDR3 bases are TGTGCCAGCAGCCACTCAAATCGGACAGGGGCTAGACTCGGAAAACTGTTTTTT. This encodes CASSHSNRTGARLGKLFF.

The rearrangement joins TRBV19 to TRBJ2-7, with 10 bases that match TRBD1. Germline trimming cut 5 bases from V and 5 bases from J; bases unmatched to any gene: 9. Per germline, CDR1 LNHDA and CDR2 SQIVND (reference sequence). CDR3 length equals 15 residues. This CDR3 is CASSLGQGPPHEQYF. CDR3 coding DNA: TGTGCCAGTAGTTTGGGACAGGGGCCTCCCCACGAGCAGTACTTC.

The chain joins TRBV9 to TRBJ2-2, with 7 nucleotides matching TRBD1. V shed 4 bases and J 4 bases; nucleotides not matched to a gene: 7. CDR3 length equals 15 residues. Germline V gene data show CDR1 as SGDLS and CDR2 as YYNGEE. DNA of the CDR3: TGTGCCAGCAGCCCACGGACAGGATCCACCGGGGAGCTGTTTTTT. This sequence encodes CASSPRTGSTGELFF.

The chain employs TRBV19 and TRBJ2-7, with 10 bases lining up with TRBD1. V was pared by 7 bases and J by 5 bases, with 8 bases of the junction left unmatched. From germline, CDR1 is LNHDA and CDR2 SQIVND (reference sequence). This CDR3 comprises 14 residues. DNA of the CDR3: TGTGCCAGTAAATGGACAGGGGGTTCGAACGAGCAGTACTTC. Translated, it gives CASKWTGGSNEQYF.

V is TRBV11-2 and J is TRBJ1-6; a weak D match, TRBD1 (5 bases). Trimming took 5 bases from V and 7 from J, leaving 9 bases between them. Germline V gene sequence: CDR1 SGHAT, CDR2 FQNNGV. This CDR3 has 13 amino acids. The CDR3 is CASSPDRNSPLHF. The CDR3 DNA is TGTGCCAGCAGCCCAGACAGAAATTCACCCCTCCACTTT.

The chain carries TRBV6-5 and TRBJ2-7; TRBD1 matches at 7 bases. CDR3 length equals 14 residues. The V gene end was trimmed by 4 bases and the J gene end by 7 bases; junction bases not matched to a gene: 10. The germline V gene has CDR1 MNHEY and CDR2 SVGAGI. The CDR3 DNA is TGTGCCAGCAGTTCGACGGACAGGCCGGGGGAGCAGTACGTC. Translating it yields CASSSTDRPGEQYV.

This chain connects TRBV12-3 or TRBV12-4 to TRBJ2-2; D remains unclear. Trimming pared 3 bases from V and 6 bases from J, leaving 8 bases between. The CDR3 length is 13 residues. The CDR3 nucleotides are TGTGCCAGCAGTTTTTCTAGAGCCGGGGAGCTGTTTTTT. Protein sequence: CASSFSRAGELFF.

This chain joins TRBV11-3 and TRBJ1-2; D not certain. V lost 5 bases, J lost 2 bases, and 9 bases lay in between. Germline values: CDR1 SGHNT, CDR2 YENEEA. This CDR3 is built from 13 residues. Here the CDR3 reads CASSRTENYGYTF. The CDR3 DNA reads as TGTGCCAGCAGCCGTACAGAGAACTATGGCTACACCTTC.

The V call is TRBV5-4, the J call TRBJ2-2, with D possibly TRBD2 on 6 matching bases. Germline values: CDR1 SGHNT, CDR2 YYREEE (reference sequence). The CDR3 extends over 13 amino acids. V was trimmed by 4 bases and J by 7 bases, leaving 11 bases between them. The CDR3 protein is CASSGGEVGELFF. The CDR3 region has the DNA TGTGCCAGCAGCGGCGGGGAAGTCGGGGAGCTGTTTTTT.

The chain links TRBV6-4 to TRBJ2-3; D ambiguous. The CDR3 runs to 13 residues. CDR1 is MRHNA and CDR2 is SNTAGT in the germline V gene. The V and J ends lost 3 bases and 1 base respectively, with 5 bases between them. The CDR3 region has the DNA TGTGCCAGCAGTGAAACAGGCACAGATACGCAGTATTTT. Encoded protein: CASSETGTDTQYF.

The chain combines TRBV12-3 or TRBV12-4 with TRBJ2-1, with D perhaps matching TRBD2 (5 bases). Trimming removed 6 bases from V and 6 bases from J, with 12 bases in between. The CDR3 runs to 13 residues. The CDR3 region is CASSLGLLNEQFF. The CDR3 DNA follows: TGTGCCAGCAGCCTAGGACTTCTCAATGAGCAGTTCTTC.

CDR3 DNA: TGTGCCAGCGGAGCCGAAAACACTGAAGCTTTCTTT. Translated: CASGAENTEAFF. This chain connects TRBV2 to TRBJ1-1; D is unclear. CDR1 and CDR2 from the germline V gene are SNHLY and FYNNEI. Trimming removed 8 bases from V and 2 bases from J, with 9 bases in between. The CDR3 has 12 amino acids.

This chain's CDR3 is CASTPGGQSDYEQYV. In nucleotides, the CDR3 is TGTGCCAGCACCCCGGGAGGCCAGTCAGACTACGAGCAGTACGTC. The chain uses TRBV6-2 or TRBV6-3 and TRBJ2-7; 7 bases line up with TRBD2. Trimming took 7 bases from V and 3 from J; bases not matched to a gene: 12. This CDR3 is built from 15 residues. Germline V gene data show CDR1 as MNHEY and CDR2 as SVGEGT.

This clone came up once. The chain is built from TRBV19 and TRBJ2-7, with TRBD1 matching 7 bases. The V segment lost 5 bases and the J segment 1 base; nucleotides outside the gene matches: 5. The CDR3 is made up of 14 amino acids. Germline V CDR1 and CDR2: LNHDA, SQIVND (reference sequence). The CDR3 sequence: CASSPQDRSYEQYF. The DNA of the CDR3 is TGTGCCAGTAGTCCACAGGACAGGTCCTACGAGCAGTACTTC.

CDR3 residues: CASSSGADTYQETQYF. The DNA for the CDR3 is TGTGCCAGCAGCTCGGGAGCGGACACTTACCAAGAGACCCAGTACTTC. The chain employs TRBV7-8 and TRBJ2-5; tentative D call: TRBD2 (6 bases). Germline V gene sequence: CDR1 SGHVS, CDR2 FQNEAQ. The CDR3 has 16 amino acids. The V end was cut by 4 bases, the J end by 0 bases, with 15 bases between.

The chain combines TRBV7-9 with TRBJ1-2; D call uncertain. V lost 4 bases, J lost 4 bases, and 19 bases lay in between. Germline-derived CDR1 and CDR2 are SEHNR and FQNEAQ (reference sequence). The CDR3 runs to 16 residues. CDR3 protein: CASSSRSGLVTYGYTF. DNA of the CDR3: TGTGCCAGCAGCTCCCGTTCGGGTCTGGTGACCTATGGCTACACCTTC.

This clone was detected only a few times. The rearrangement links TRBV7-9 to TRBJ1-1; D is unresolved. Germline assignment: CDR1 SEHNR and CDR2 FQNEAQ (reference sequence). The CDR3 is 14 residues long. Trimming removed 5 bases at V and 2 bases at J, with 12 bases between. CDR3 in DNA: TGTGCCAGCAGCCGAACCGGTGGTAACACTGAAGCTTTCTTT. This translates into CASSRTGGNTEAFF.

The chain employs TRBV3-1 (or the pseudogene TRBV3-2) and TRBJ1-3; 7 bases match TRBD1. Germline V gene data show CDR1 as LGHDT and CDR2 as YNNKEL (reference sequence). There are 16 residues in the CDR3. Trimming removed 4 bases from V and 0 bases from J; junction bases left unmatched: 6. In DNA form, the CDR3 reads TGTGCCAGCAGCCGACTAGGGGGCACCTCTGGAAACACCATATATTTT. Amino acid sequence: CASSRLGGTSGNTIYF.

This chain uses TRBV7-8 with TRBJ2-7; 10 bases align to TRBD2. CDR1 and CDR2 (germline): SGHVS, FQNEAQ. Trimming at V came to 4 bases and at J to 9 bases, leaving 9 bases not matched to a gene. The CDR3 is 14 amino acids. CDR3 sequence reads: CASSSGTSEKGQYV. CDR3 in DNA: TGTGCCAGCAGCTCCGGGACTAGCGAGAAAGGGCAGTACGTC.

The chain links TRBV2 to TRBJ2-7, with 9 nucleotides matching TRBD2. This CDR3 comprises 20 residues. Trimming took 11 bases from V and 0 from J; bases not matched to a gene: 26. Germline CDR1 SNHLY, CDR2 FYNNEI. The CDR3 DNA reads as TGTGCCCGCTGTGCCCCCCCCCGGGGCGGGGGGGGCCGAAGCTCCTACGAGCAGTACTTC. As protein: CARCAPPRGGGGRSSYEQYF.

This sequence joins TRBV7-6 and TRBJ2-2; TRBD2 matches 10 bases. The germline gives CDR1 SGHVS, CDR2 FNYEAQ. The J segment lost 7 bases and the V segment lost 5 bases, leaving 13 bases of the junction unmatched. The CDR3 totals 17 residues. The CDR3 nucleotides are TGTGCCAGCAGCCCGGGAAAGCGGGGGGGCCTCGACGGGGAGCTGTTTTTT. The encoded protein is CASSPGKRGGLDGELFF.

In regard to this clone: The junction shows a germline mismatch at one end, possibly a read error. The chain joins TRBV4-3 to TRBJ2-2, with D tentatively TRBD2 (5 bases). The CDR3 runs to 16 residues. Germline V gives CDR1 LGHNA, CDR2 YSLEER. The DNA of the CDR3 is TGCGCCAGCAGCCAAGGGTTGCTCCTAAACACCGGGGAGCTGCTTTTT. Amino acid sequence: CASSQGLLLNTGELLF.

The chain joins TRBV11-2 to TRBJ2-6; 8 bases fit TRBD1. V dropped 4 bases and J dropped 2; count of bases not matched to a gene: 1. The CDR3 length is 15 residues. CDR1 is SGHAT, CDR2 FQNNGV, per germline. In DNA, the CDR3 is TGTGCCAGCAGCTCGGACAGGGCTGGGGCCAACGTCCTGACTTTC. This translates into CASSSDRAGANVLTF.

This rearrangement joins TRBV7-9 to TRBJ1-2; no definite D call. The germline CDR1 and CDR2 sequences are SEHNR and FQNEAQ (reference sequence). The germline V and J ends were trimmed by 0 bases and 0 bases, with 20 bases remaining between them. The CDR3 consists of 19 residues. CDR3 in amino acids: CASSLAPLIEGRTNYGYTF. CDR3 coding DNA: TGTGCCAGCAGCTTAGCCCCTCTAATAGAGGGCAGGACTAACTATGGCTACACCTTC.

In nucleotides, the CDR3 is TGTGCCAGTAGTATTTTCGGGGGGCCGCCCAATCAGCCCCAGCATTTT. Translation: CASSIFGGPPNQPQHF. The V call is TRBV19, the J call TRBJ1-5, with TRBD1 as a possible D gene (6 bases). This CDR3 spans 16 amino acids. V was shortened by 3 bases and J by 3 bases, with 15 bases between the two germline ends. Germline V gene data show CDR1 as LNHDA and CDR2 as SQIVND (reference sequence).